This paragraph reports one T cell receptor beta chain. These data come from a study of blood T cell repertoires in COVID-19. Original processing notes: Counts of nucleated cells, estimated from reference gene primer amplification, were obtained. Measured with immunoSEQ multiplex PCR; TCRdb has only the in-frame clones, and not every one. For V, J and clone size, that table is used; D and trimming come from the DNA. The table includes fewer than 500,000 clones, 80% to 90% detected once. The V end lost 1 base, the J end lost 0 bases, and 11 bases lay between the germline ends. The V gene's germline CDR1 is GTSNPN and CDR2 SVGIG (reference sequence). The CDR3 is 15 residues long.

Sequencing was done on a sample of PBMCs or T cells enriched from blood (not recorded which). The chain joins TRBV30 to TRBJ2-3; no clear D. The sequence came from a man aged 25 to 40 who had recovered from COVID-19. The CDR3 DNA reads TGTGCCTGGAGTGGACTCCTGACTAGCACAGATACGCAGTATTTT. It yields the protein CAWSGLLTSTDTQYF.